The 14 T cell receptor beta chains below were found in one sample sequenced in a study of breast tumors, draining lymph nodes, adjacent tissues. Using its own MiXCR run on the multiplex PCR reads, TCRdb lists one record per CDR3 protein. The sample has 290,000 or so distinct CDR3 sequences, over 30% seen once. Breast cancer patients provided tissue from their axillary draining lymph nodes. The sample was axillary lymph node tissue. The receptors come from a female donor with breast cancer. Some clones in this sample may be carry-over from other donors' samples.

This clonotype was seen repeatedly, ten times or more. The chain uses TRBV20-1 and TRBJ2-6; D call uncertain. CDR3 size: 18 residues. The V gene's germline CDR1 is DFQATT and CDR2 SNEGSKA (reference sequence). Trimming took 1 base from V and 0 from J, leaving 16 bases between them. CDR3 loop: CSARGRGPRSSGANVLTF. The CDR3 nucleotides read TGCAGTGCTAGAGGGCGCGGACCCCGGAGCTCTGGGGCCAACGTCCTGACTTTC.

This clonotype has only a few counts. CDR3 coding DNA: TGTGCCAGCTCACCCAATAAGGAGAGCTATGGCTACACCTTC. Amino acid sequence: CASSPNKESYGYTF. The chain is built from TRBV18 and TRBJ1-2, with no clear D. Germline CDR1 and CDR2: KGHSH and LQKENI. The CDR3 runs 14 residues. V was clipped by 3 bases and J by 4 bases, with 12 bases between them.

A remark on this clonotype: An end of the junction does not agree with germline; a read error may underlie this. This rearrangement joins TRBV5-1 to TRBJ2-1; no clear D. Per the germline V gene, CDR1 is SGHRS and CDR2 is YFSETQ. This CDR3 has 14 amino acids. DNA of the CDR3: TGCGCCAGCAGCCCGTCCGACGGCTACTATGAGCAGTTCTTC. It yields the protein CASSPSDGYYEQFF.

This chain connects TRBV7-2 to TRBJ2-1; 12 nucleotides line up with TRBD1. CDR3 length: 15 residues. Trimming cost V 4 bases and J 9 bases; bases outside gene matches: 7. From germline, CDR1 is SGHTA and CDR2 FQGNSA. The CDR3 loop is CASSYTGTGGSEQFF. The CDR3 DNA reads as TGTGCCAGCAGCTATACCGGGACAGGGGGCAGTGAGCAGTTCTTC.

This clonotype was detected many times. The gene calls are TRBV25-1 and TRBJ2-3; TRBD1 might be the D (5 bases). V lost 2 bases to trimming and J lost 0 bases, with 12 bases between them. Looked up from germline, CDR1 is MGHDK and CDR2 is SYGVNS. CDR3 length: 16 amino acids. The CDR3 protein is CASSEAPTASTDTQYF. The CDR3 region has the DNA TGTGCCAGCAGTGAAGCCCCGACAGCTAGCACAGATACGCAGTATTTT.

This clonotype was picked up many times. The chain is built from TRBV19 and TRBJ2-3; a weak D match, TRBD1 (6 bases). There are 15 residues in the CDR3. V lost 7 bases and J 0 bases, leaving 14 bases between the germline ends. Germline loops: CDR1 LNHDA, CDR2 SQIVND (reference sequence). Here the CDR3 DNA reads TGTGCCAGTAACCCAGACAGGTACAGCACAGATACGCAGTATTTT. It encodes CASNPDRYSTDTQYF.

This clonotype was counted many times. This rearrangement joins TRBV20-1 to TRBJ1-3; the D is unclear. The germline gives CDR1 DFQATT, CDR2 SNEGSKA (reference sequence). This CDR3 is 14 amino acids long. V dropped 5 bases and J dropped 4 bases, with 15 bases sitting between them. CDR3 protein: CSAADMRSGNTIYF. The CDR3 region has the DNA TGCAGTGCTGCCGACATGCGGTCAGGAAACACCATATATTTT.

The chain employs TRBV12-3 or TRBV12-4 and TRBJ1-2; D is uncertain. The CDR3 extends over 15 amino acids. V dropped 7 bases and J dropped 6 bases, with 21 bases sitting between them. The CDR3 DNA is TGTGCCAGCACCCTTCGAGAGGCGGGCCTGAATGGCTACACCTTC. Translated, it gives CASTLREAGLNGYTF.

This clonotype came up many times. The chain carries TRBV20-1 and TRBJ2-7, with 13 bases aligning to TRBD2. Germline V gene sequence: CDR1 DFQATT, CDR2 SNEGSKA (reference sequence). J gave up 3 bases and V 4 bases, and 3 bases lay outside the gene matches. The length of the CDR3 is 14 residues. The CDR3 here is CSAKLAGGGYEQYF. CDR3 bases: TGCAGTGCTAAACTAGCGGGAGGGGGCTACGAGCAGTACTTC.

There are many counts of this clonotype. The chain carries TRBV19 and TRBJ2-1; D is uncertain. The germline CDR1 and CDR2 sequences are LNHDA and SQIVND (reference sequence). This CDR3 is 12 amino acids long. With 2 bases removed from V and 9 bases from J, the gap between germline ends came to 8 bases. The CDR3 spells CASSISEGEQFF. The CDR3 nucleotides read TGTGCCAGTAGTATATCCGAAGGTGAGCAGTTCTTC.

This clonotype was seen repeatedly, ten times or more. The chain links TRBV7-9 to TRBJ2-3, with D possibly being TRBD2 (6 bases). The germline gives CDR1 SEHNR, CDR2 FQNEAQ (reference sequence). The CDR3 extends over 12 amino acids. Between the trimmed V and J ends, which lost 2 bases and 8 bases, there was a span of 8 bases. The CDR3 nucleotides are TGTGCCAGCAGCTTATCAGCGGGTACGCAGTATTTT. This translates into CASSLSAGTQYF.

About this clonotype itself: Being one base from a much bigger clone, this may be a read error. The V and J genes are TRBV9 and TRBJ2-7, with 13 bases that match TRBD2. The CDR3 is 15 amino acids. Germline V CDR1 and CDR2: SGDLS, YYNGEE. CDR3 region: CASSPSGTSGNEPYF. The CDR3 nucleotides are TGTGCCAGCAGCCCGTCCGGGACTAGCGGGAACGAGCCGTACTTC. The variable domain in full, completed from reference TRBV9 and TRBJ2-7, reads DSGVTQTPKHLITATGQRVTLRCSPRSGDLSVYWYQQSLDQGLQFLIQYYNGEERAKGNILERFSAQQFPDLHSELNLSSLELGDSALYFCASSPSGTSGNEPYFGPGTRLTVT.

This clonotype was recorded many times. This chain uses TRBV19 with TRBJ1-5, with D uncertain. The CDR3 length is 14 residues. The V gene lost 6 bases and the J gene lost 7 bases, with 16 bases spanning the gap. Germline V gene lookup returns CDR1 LNHDA and CDR2 SQIVND (reference sequence). The CDR3 loop is CASRALEGGQPQHF. In nucleotides, the CDR3 is TGTGCCAGTAGGGCCTTGGAGGGTGGCCAGCCCCAGCATTTT.

This clonotype was counted only a few times. With a much larger clone just one base away, this may be a read error. This chain links TRBV7-8 with TRBJ1-4; D remains ambiguous. Germline V gene lookup returns CDR1 SGHVS and CDR2 FQNEAQ. V lost 4 bases and J lost 0, with 12 bases in between. The CDR3 has 16 residues. The CDR3 DNA reads TGTGCCAGCAGCTCCGTTCACAGCGCAACTAATGAAAAACTGTTTTTT. This gives the protein CASSSVHSATNEKLFF.